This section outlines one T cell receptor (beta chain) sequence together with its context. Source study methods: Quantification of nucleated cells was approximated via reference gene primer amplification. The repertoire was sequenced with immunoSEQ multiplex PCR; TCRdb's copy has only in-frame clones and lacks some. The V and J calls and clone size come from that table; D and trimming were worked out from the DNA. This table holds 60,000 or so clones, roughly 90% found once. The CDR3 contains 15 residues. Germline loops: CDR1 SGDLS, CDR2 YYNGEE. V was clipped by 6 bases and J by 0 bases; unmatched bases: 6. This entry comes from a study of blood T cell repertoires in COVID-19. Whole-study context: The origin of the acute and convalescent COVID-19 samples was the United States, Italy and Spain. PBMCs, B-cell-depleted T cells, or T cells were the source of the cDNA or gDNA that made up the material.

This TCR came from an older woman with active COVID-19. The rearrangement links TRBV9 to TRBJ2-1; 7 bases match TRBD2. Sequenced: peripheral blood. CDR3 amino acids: CASTRGESSYNEQFF. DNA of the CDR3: TGTGCCAGCACCCGGGGGGAGAGCTCCTACAATGAGCAGTTCTTC. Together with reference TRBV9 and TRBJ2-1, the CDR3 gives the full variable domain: DSGVTQTPKHLITATGQRVTLRCSPRSGDLSVYWYQQSLDQGLQFLIQYYNGEERAKGNILERFSAQQFPDLHSELNLSSLELGDSALYFCASTRGESSYNEQFFGPGTRLTVL.